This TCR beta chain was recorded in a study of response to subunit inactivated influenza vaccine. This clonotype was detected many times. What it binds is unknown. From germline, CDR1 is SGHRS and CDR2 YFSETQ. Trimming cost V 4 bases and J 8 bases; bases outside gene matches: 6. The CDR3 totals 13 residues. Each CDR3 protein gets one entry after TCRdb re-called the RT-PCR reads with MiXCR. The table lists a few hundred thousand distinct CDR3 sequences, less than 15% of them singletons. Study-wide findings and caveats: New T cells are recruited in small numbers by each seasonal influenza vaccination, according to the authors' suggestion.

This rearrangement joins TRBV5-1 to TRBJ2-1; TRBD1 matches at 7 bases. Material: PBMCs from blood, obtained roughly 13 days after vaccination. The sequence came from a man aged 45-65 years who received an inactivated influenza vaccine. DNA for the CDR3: TGCGCCAGCAGCCCCGTAGGGGGCTATGAGCAGTTCTTC. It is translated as CASSPVGGYEQFF.